This note documents a single T cell receptor beta chain sequence. The CDR3 runs to 16 residues. Germline loops: CDR1 MNHEY, CDR2 SVGAGI. J was trimmed by 0 bases and V by 4 bases; bases with no gene match: 7. This sample was taken from a study of control samples from healthy donors and cancer patients. Clones were sequenced by immunoSEQ multiplex PCR, and TCRdb holds only the in-frame ones, with some missing. The top ten clones hold approximately 7% of a sample with 75,000 to 90,000 clones, 89% of them seen once. The chain couples TRBV6-5 to TRBJ2-3; 7 nucleotides agree with TRBD2. The sequence was obtained from a man aged 50 to 60 in good health. Sequenced input: blood. For the CDR3, the DNA is TGTGCCAGCAGTTTGGGGGGGATTGAGAGCACAGATACGCAGTATTTT. Residues: CASSLGGIESTDTQYF.